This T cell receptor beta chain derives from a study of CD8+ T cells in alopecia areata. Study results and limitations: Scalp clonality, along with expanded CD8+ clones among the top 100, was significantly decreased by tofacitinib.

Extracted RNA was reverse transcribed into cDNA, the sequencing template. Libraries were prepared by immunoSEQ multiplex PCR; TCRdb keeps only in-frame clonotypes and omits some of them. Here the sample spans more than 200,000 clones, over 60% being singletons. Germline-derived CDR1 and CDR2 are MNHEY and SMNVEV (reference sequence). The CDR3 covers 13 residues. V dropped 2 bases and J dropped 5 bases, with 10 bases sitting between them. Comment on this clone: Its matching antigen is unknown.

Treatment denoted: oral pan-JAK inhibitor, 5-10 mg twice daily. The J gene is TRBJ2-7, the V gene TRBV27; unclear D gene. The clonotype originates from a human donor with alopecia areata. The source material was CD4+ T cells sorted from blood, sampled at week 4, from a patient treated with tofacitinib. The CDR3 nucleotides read TGTGCCAGCAGTTTACGGTGGAGTCACGAGCAGTACTTC. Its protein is CASSLRWSHEQYF.